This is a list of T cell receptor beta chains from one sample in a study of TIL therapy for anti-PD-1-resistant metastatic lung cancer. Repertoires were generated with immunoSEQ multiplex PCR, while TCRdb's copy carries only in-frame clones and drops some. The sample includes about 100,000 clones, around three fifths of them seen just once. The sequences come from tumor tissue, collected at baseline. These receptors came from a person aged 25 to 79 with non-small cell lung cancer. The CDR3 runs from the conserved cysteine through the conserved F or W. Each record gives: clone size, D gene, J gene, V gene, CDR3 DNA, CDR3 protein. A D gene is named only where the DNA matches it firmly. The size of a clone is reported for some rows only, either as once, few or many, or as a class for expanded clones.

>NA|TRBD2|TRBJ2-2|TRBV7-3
TGTGCCAGCAGCTTAAGGTCCCTAGCGGGAGGGATGACCGGGGAGCTGTTTTTT
CASSLRSLAGGMTGELFF
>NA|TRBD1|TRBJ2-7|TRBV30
TGTGCCAGGACAGGGCCCCAGGACGAGCAGTACTTC
CARTGPQDEQYF
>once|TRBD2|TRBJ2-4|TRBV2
TGTGCCAGCAGTGGAGCCACTAGCGCCATAGCCAAAAACATTCAGTACTTC
CASSGATSAIAKNIQYF
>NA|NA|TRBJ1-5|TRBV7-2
TGTGCCAGCAGCTTATCGGCAGGGGACACTTATAGCAATCAGCCCCAGCATTTT
CASSLSAGDTYSNQPQHF
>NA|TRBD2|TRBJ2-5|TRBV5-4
TGTGCCAGCAGCTTCGGGACTAGCGGGGTCTCGACCCAGTACTTC
CASSFGTSGVSTQYF
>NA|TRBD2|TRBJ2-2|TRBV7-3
TGTGCCAGCAGCTTCAAGCGGGATGGGGCCGGGGAGCTGTTTTTT
CASSFKRDGAGELFF
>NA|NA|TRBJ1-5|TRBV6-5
TGTGCCAGCAGATCGGGGGCTAGGGACAATCAGCCCCAGCATTTT
CASRSGARDNQPQHF
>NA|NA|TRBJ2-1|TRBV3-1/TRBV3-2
TGTGCCAGCAGCCAGTGGGGGGGGCCAAACAATGAGCAGTTCTTC
CASSQWGGPNNEQFF
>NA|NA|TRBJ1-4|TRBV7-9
TGTGCCAGCAGCTTAGCGCTAGGCTATCGGAATGAAAAACTGTTTTTT
CASSLALGYRNEKLFF
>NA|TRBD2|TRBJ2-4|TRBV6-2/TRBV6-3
TGTGCCAGCAGTTACTCGCCGCGGGGGGGCCTTAGAAACATTCAGTACTTC
CASSYSPRGGLRNIQYF
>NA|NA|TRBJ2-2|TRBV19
TGTGCCAGTAGTGCTATCCGGGGCCGTTCGAACACCGGGGAGCTGTTTTTT
CASSAIRGRSNTGELFF
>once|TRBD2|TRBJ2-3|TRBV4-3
TGCGCCAGCAGCCAAGATTATAGAACTAGCGGGTGGACAGATACGCAGTATTTT
CASSQDYRTSGWTDTQYF
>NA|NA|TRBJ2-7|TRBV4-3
TGCGCCAGCAGCCAAGAAGTCGGCGCGTCGTCCTCCTACGAGCAGTACTTC
CASSQEVGASSSYEQYF